The present T cell receptor beta chain was sequenced within a study of blood T cell repertoires in COVID-19. This CDR3 contains 11 residues. V was trimmed by 4 bases and J by 5 bases, leaving 8 bases between them. Germline CDR1 reads DFQATT; CDR2 reads SNEGSKA (reference sequence). Using immunoSEQ multiplex PCR, the repertoire was profiled, and TCRdb retains in-frame clones only, with some absent. The table has 150,000 to 200,000 clones, roughly 80% seen once; the top ten hold approximately 15%. Seattle's cohort entered during active infection and was followed longitudinally. The receptor comes from a woman in her 70s with COVID-19, enrolled during active disease. This rearrangement joins TRBV20-1 to TRBJ1-1; D is unresolved. Sequencing was performed on peripheral blood. CDR3 in amino acids: CSATRETEAFF. DNA for the CDR3: TGCAGTGCTACGCGGGAGACTGAAGCTTTCTTT.